This TCR beta chain was recovered during a study of siplizumab effects on memory and regulatory T cells. Study-wide results and caveats: Alloreactive sequences whose origin lay in unstimulated CD4+ memory cells were significantly reduced by siplizumab. Roughly 80-96% of proliferating CD4+ or CD8+ clones lacked an assignable naive or memory phenotype.

Libraries were prepared by immunoSEQ multiplex PCR; TCRdb keeps only in-frame clonotypes and omits some of them. The sample comprises 60,000 to 70,000 clones, over 80% of which are singletons, and about 1.5% rests with the top ten. In its sample, this clone was seen a few times. Its antigen is undetermined. This CDR3 is built from 18 residues. Germline CDR1 and CDR2: SNHLY and FYNNEI. Losses at the gene ends were 4 bases for V and 2 bases for J; bases not matched to a gene: 11. What was sequenced was Tregs sorted from blood. The clonotype comes from a human donor in good health. V gene TRBV2 combines with J gene TRBJ2-7; 13 bases map to TRBD2. CDR3 DNA sequence: TGTGCCAGCAGTGTCTCACTAGCGGGAGGGGTCCGTACCTACGAGCAGTACTTC. Its translation is CASSVSLAGGVRTYEQYF.